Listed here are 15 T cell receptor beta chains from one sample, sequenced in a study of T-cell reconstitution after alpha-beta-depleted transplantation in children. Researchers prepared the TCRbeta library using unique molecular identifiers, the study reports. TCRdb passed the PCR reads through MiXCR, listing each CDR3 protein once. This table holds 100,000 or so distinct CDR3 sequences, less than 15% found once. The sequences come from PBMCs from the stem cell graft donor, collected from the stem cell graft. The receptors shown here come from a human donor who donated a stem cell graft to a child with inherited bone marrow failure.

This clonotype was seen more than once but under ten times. CDR3 sequence (DNA): TGTGCCAGCAGCTCTAAAGGGCGGGGAGATACGCAGTATTTT. It yields the protein CASSSKGRGDTQYF. The J gene is TRBJ2-3, the V gene TRBV5-4; D possibly corresponds to TRBD2 (6 bases). V was clipped by 3 bases and J by 5 bases, with 13 bases between them. This CDR3 contains 14 residues. The V gene's germline CDR1 is SGHNT and CDR2 YYREEE (reference sequence).

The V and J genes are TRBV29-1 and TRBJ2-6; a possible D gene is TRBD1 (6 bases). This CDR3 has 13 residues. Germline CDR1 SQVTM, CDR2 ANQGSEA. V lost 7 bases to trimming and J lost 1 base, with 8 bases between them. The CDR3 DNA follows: TGCAGCGCCGGGACATCTGGGGCCAACGTCCTGACTTTC. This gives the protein CSAGTSGANVLTF. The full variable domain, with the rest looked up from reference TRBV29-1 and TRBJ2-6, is SAVISQKPSRDICQRGTSLTIQCQVDSQVTMMFWYRQQPGQSLTLIATANQGSEATYESGFVIDKFPISRPNLTFSTLTVSNMSPEDSSIYLCSAGTSGANVLTFGAGSRLTVL.

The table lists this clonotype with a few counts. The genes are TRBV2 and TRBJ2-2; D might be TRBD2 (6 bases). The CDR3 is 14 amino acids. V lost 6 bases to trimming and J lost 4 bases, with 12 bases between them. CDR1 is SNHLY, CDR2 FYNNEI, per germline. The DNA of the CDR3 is TGTGCCAGCAGGGAGGGGTTCACCACCGGGGAGCTGTTTTTT. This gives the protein CASREGFTTGELFF.

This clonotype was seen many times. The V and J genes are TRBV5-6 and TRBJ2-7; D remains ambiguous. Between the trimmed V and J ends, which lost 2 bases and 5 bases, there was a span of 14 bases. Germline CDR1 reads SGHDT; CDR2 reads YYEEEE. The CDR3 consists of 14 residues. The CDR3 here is CASSFSGFADEQYF. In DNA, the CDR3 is TGTGCCAGCAGCTTTAGTGGCTTCGCCGACGAGCAGTACTTC.

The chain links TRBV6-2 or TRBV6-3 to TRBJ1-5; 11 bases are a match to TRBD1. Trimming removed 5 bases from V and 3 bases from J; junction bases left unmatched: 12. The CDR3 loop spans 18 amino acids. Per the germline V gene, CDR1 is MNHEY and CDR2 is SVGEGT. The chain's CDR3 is CASSHVGDRGADNQPQHF. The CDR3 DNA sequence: TGTGCCAGCAGTCATGTCGGGGACAGGGGGGCTGACAATCAGCCCCAGCATTTT.

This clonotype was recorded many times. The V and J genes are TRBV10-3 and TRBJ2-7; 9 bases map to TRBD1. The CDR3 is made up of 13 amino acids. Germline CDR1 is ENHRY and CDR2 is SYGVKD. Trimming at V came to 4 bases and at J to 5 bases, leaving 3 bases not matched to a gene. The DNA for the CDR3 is TGTGCCATCAGTGGGGACAGGGAGGACGAGCAGTACTTC. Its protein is CAISGDREDEQYF.

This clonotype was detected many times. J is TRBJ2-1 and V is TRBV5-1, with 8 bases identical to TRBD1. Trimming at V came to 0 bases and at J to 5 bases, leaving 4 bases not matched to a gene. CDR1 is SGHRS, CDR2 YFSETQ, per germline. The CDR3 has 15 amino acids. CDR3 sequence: CASSLGQGAHNEQFF. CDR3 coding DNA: TGCGCCAGCAGCTTGGGGCAGGGGGCCCACAATGAGCAGTTCTTC.

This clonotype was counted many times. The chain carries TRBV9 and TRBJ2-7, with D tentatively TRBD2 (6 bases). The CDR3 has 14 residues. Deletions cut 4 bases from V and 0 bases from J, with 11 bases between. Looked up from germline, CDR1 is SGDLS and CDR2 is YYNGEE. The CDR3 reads CASSPPGGSYEQYF. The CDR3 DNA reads TGTGCCAGCAGCCCCCCCGGGGGCTCCTACGAGCAGTACTTC.

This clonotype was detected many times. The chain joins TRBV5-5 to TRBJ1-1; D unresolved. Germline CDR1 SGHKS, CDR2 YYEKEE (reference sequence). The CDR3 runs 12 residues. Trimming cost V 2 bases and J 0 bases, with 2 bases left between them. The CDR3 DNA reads TGTGCCAGCAGCTTTGTGAACACTGAAGCTTTCTTT. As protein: CASSFVNTEAFF.

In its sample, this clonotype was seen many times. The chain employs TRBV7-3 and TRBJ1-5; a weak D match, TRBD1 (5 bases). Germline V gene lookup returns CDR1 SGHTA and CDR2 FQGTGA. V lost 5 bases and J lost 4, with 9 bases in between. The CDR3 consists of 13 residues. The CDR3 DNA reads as TGTGCCAGCAGCCGGGACTCGAATCAGCCCCAGCATTTT. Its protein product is CASSRDSNQPQHF.

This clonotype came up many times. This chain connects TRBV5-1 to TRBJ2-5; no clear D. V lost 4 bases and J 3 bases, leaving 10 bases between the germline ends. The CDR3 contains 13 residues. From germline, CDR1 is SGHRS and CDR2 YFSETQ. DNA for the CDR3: TGCGCCAGCAGCCCTATGGTGGAAGAGACCCAGTACTTC. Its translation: CASSPMVEETQYF.

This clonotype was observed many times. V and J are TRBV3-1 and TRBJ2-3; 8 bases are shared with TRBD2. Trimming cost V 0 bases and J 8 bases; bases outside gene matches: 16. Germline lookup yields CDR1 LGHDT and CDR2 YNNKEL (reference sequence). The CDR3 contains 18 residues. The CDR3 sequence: CASSQEVAETSVEGTQYF. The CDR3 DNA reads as TGTGCCAGCAGCCAAGAAGTTGCAGAGACTAGCGTAGAGGGTACGCAGTATTTT.

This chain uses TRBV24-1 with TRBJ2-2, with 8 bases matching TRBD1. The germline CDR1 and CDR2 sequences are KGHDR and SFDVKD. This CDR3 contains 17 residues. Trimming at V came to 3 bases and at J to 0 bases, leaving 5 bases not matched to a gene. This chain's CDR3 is CATSDPRQGSNTGELFF. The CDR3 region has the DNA TGTGCCACCAGTGATCCGCGACAGGGGTCGAACACCGGGGAGCTGTTTTTT.

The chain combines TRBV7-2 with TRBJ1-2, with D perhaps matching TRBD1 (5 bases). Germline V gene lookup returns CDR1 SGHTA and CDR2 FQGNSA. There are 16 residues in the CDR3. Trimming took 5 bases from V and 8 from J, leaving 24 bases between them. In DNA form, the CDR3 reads TGTGCCAGCAGCCCCTGGGGAGGGGAGCATGCGAGAGGCTACACCTTC. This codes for CASSPWGGEHARGYTF.

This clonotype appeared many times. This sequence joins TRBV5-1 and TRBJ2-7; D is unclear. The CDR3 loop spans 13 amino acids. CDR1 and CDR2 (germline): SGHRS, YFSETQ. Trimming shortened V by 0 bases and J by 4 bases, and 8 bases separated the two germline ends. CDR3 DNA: TGCGCCAGCAGCTTGGACAGAAGATACGAGCAGTACTTC. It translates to CASSLDRRYEQYF.